The entry below gives a single TCR beta chain sequence along with its context. TCRdb re-called the 5' RACE reads, yielding one record per CDR3 amino acid sequence without DNA. The sample's table shows over 150,000 distinct CDR3 sequences. The CDR3 is 14 residues long. Germline lookup yields CDR1 SGHKS and CDR2 YYEKEE (reference sequence). This entry is derived from a study of T cells expressing NK-cell markers. The V and J genes are TRBV5-5 and TRBJ2-7. Source material: blood T cells: a sorted CD56 or NKG2C T cell subset, CD4+ or CD8+ T cells, or bulk PBMC T cells (not recorded which). The receptor's source is a man aged 18-70 years in good health. CDR3 loop: CASSPYVGTYEQYF.